This T cell receptor (beta chain) is from a study of blood T cell repertoires in COVID-19. Study in general: Sample material is recorded as cDNA or gDNA derived from T cells, B-cell-depleted T cells, or PBMCs.

The CDR3 sequence is 18 residues long. Germline V CDR1 and CDR2: LGHNA, YNFKEQ. V dropped 5 bases and J dropped 4; count of bases not matched to a gene: 10. Produced via immunoSEQ multiplex PCR; TCRdb's table is partial and in-frame only. The top ten hold around 10% of the sample, which has 330,000 or so clones, 87% seen once. Sequenced: peripheral blood. This TCR was recovered from a man aged 30 to 39 with COVID-19, enrolled during active disease. This chain uses TRBV4-2 with TRBJ2-3, with 15 bases that match TRBD2. The CDR3 sequence is CASSSGTSGGSGADTQYF. CDR3 DNA: TGTGCCAGCAGCTCCGGGACTAGCGGGGGGTCCGGTGCAGATACGCAGTATTTT.